This record covers a single T cell receptor beta chain. Its antigen is not yet known. A much more abundant neighbour one base away suggests this may be a read error. In the ophthalmopathy patients, disease was moderately to severely active, with a Clinical Activity Score of 3 or more, a NOSPECS grade of 4 or more, and a duration of less than 3 months. Patients with uncontrolled infections, other autoimmune diseases, pregnancy or lactation were excluded. Clinical symptoms, serum thyroxine and TRAb, thyroid ultrasound, and orbital computed tomography formed the basis for the diagnoses. PBMCs were isolated from around 10 ml of fresh peripheral blood by Ficoll-Paque density gradient centrifugation. Trizol reagent was used to extract total RNA, and RNA quality was then checked on an Agilent 2100 Bioanalyzer. This specimen belongs to a study of T cells in Graves' hyperthyroidism and ophthalmopathy (dated by TCRdb to between 2018 and 2021). The study in broad terms: Peripheral blood samples were taken at initial diagnosis, before any treatment was given. To identify TCR V-J signatures that set the groups apart, the researchers used a discovery cohort of more than 95 patients, made up of around 42 with Graves' ophthalmopathy and some 56 with stable Graves' hyperthyroidism. After blood sampling, hyperthyroidism patients were treated with methimazole at a starting dose of 30 mg daily, and ophthalmopathy patients were treated with high-dose intravenous methylprednisolone. The paper reports TCR Vbeta CDR3 sequencing of approximately 140 peripheral blood samples: fewer than 50 ophthalmopathy, fewer than 85 hyperthyroidism and around 17 progressor patients. The approximately 100 discovery patients were randomly divided into training and test sets at a 7:3 ratio. Thyroid tissue and blood T-cell repertoires from more than five Graves' hyperthyroidism patients were also compared in the study. Prospective prediction of ophthalmopathy was tested in an independent validation cohort of 18 to 20 hyperthyroidism patients and some 17 patients who later progressed to ophthalmopathy. Overall study results and their limits: Sample size was not statistically predetermined, and investigators were not blinded to group allocation. A 13 V-J signature model separated ophthalmopathy from stable hyperthyroidism, with 87.88% sensitivity and about 81% specificity in cross-validation and 80%/75% in testing. Most expanded thyroid clonotypes (frequency above 0.001) were also found in blood, which suggests that blood repertoires may mirror thyroid immune responses. In validation, the model predicted progression to ophthalmopathy a median of about 6.8 months before onset, with roughly 70% sensitivity and more than 72% specificity.

CDR1 MNHEY and CDR2 SVGEGT are derived from the germline V gene. The CDR3 goes from the cysteine to the phenylalanine over 11 residues. Left in the record is the CDR3 DNA by itself, 33 bases read in frame from the first base. Amplification of TCR beta CDR3 regions was carried out from RNA transcripts. A first-round RT-PCR of the TCR CDR3 used the HTBI primer set with the Qiagen OneStep RT-PCR kit. Libraries were constructed in a second round of multiplex PCR, after which size selection and purification were performed. Paired-end sequencing of the libraries was performed with 100 bp reads on an Illumina HiSeq2000. Processing in the source paper ran as follows. SOAPnuke was used to process the raw data, throwing out any read that contained adapters or uncalled bases, had a mean Phred below 15, or lacked an exact constant-primer or identifier match. COPE v1.2.5 was used to merge high-quality paired reads, and clonotypes were defined as unique nucleotide sequences. MiTCR v1.1 was used to align the clonotypes against IMGT TRBV, TRBD and TRBJ reference segments. Analysis was restricted to V-J combinations with a frequency above 0.0001, which covered about 99% of repertoires. A TCS score was defined as the ratio of F50 (clonal expansion) to E x V (chaos), with BLOSUM62-based TCRdist applied between CDR3 peptides within each V-J. Welch's t-statistics and random forest reduced 514 V-J features to 13, which were used in a naive Bayes classifier (R e1071). The raw public data were reprocessed by TCRdb itself: fastp quality trimming at Q25, MiXCR clonotype calling, in-frame beta chains only. When rows share a CDR3 protein, they turn into one entry using the most common DNA and genes. Here the V and J calls rest on TCRdb's processing, not on the authors' analysis. The sample includes a few hundred thousand distinct CDR3 sequences, with roughly a sixth observed a single time. The ten top clones hold around 3.5% of the sample.

Recombination joined TRBV6-2 or TRBV6-3 with TRBJ1-2; there is no confident call for the D gene. Sequencing was done on a sample of blood. The source of this sequence is a woman aged 35 to 49 with Graves' ophthalmopathy. This receptor carries the CDR3 CASRSGHGHTF. The bases read TGTGCCAGCAGGTCCGGGCATGGCCACACCTTC.